This paragraph reports one T cell receptor (beta chain). The germline CDR1 and CDR2 sequences are SGHTA and FQGNSA. The ends were cut back, 5 bases at V and 0 bases at J, with 5 bases in the middle. The CDR3 totals 12 residues. The data belong to a study of cytomegalovirus exposure and HLA in healthy donors. Both 60 Vbeta primers and 13 Jbeta primers went into the PCR. Clones were read by immunoSEQ multiplex PCR, and TCRdb kept only the in-frame ones, dropping some. This table lists some 76,000 clones. Sequencing was carried out using PBMCs. The chain links TRBV7-2 to TRBJ2-7; D call uncertain. The TCR comes from a female donor in good health and CMV-seropositive. CDR3 amino acids: CASSKYSYEQYF. CDR3 sequence (DNA): TGTGCCAGCAGCAAATACTCCTACGAGCAGTACTTC.